This record looks at one TCR beta chain sequence and its context. This entry belongs to a study of cytomegalovirus exposure and HLA in healthy donors. TCRdb keeps only in-frame clones here, not all; method: immunoSEQ multiplex PCR. The repertoire holds around 260,000 clones, with less than 95% as singletons. This clonotype was obtained from a woman in her thirties in good health and CMV-seronegative. The sample consisted of PBMCs.

The CDR3 DNA sequence: TGTGCTAGTGGCACCGGTGAGGTCACAGATACGCAGTATTTT. Translating gives CASGTGEVTDTQYF. This rearrangement joins TRBV12-5 to TRBJ2-3, with D uncertain. Germline V lookup: CDR1 LGHNT, CDR2 FRNRAP. The germline V and J ends were trimmed by 6 bases and 2 bases, with 12 bases remaining between them. CDR3 length: 14 amino acids.